The 25 T cell receptor beta chains below come from one sample, sequenced in a study of T cell changes during pregnancy in multiple sclerosis. Measured with immunoSEQ multiplex PCR; TCRdb has only the in-frame clones, and not every one. The table shows fewer than 85,000 clones, with around 94% occurring only once. The sample in question was peripheral blood, obtained in the third trimester of pregnancy. The receptors come from a female donor in good health, enrolled as a control in a pregnancy study.

The V call is TRBV20-1, the J call TRBJ1-1; D is uncertain. Trimming removed 3 bases from V and 1 base from J, with 3 bases in between. This CDR3 region has 11 residues. Germline V CDR1 and CDR2: DFQATT, SNEGSKA (reference sequence). The CDR3 region is CSASQNTEAFF. DNA for the CDR3: TGCAGTGCTAGCCAGAACACTGAAGCTTTCTTT.

This clone was seen only a few times. The chain recombines TRBV6-4 with TRBJ1-6; 11 nucleotides line up with TRBD1. This CDR3 has 14 residues. J lost 9 bases, V lost 2 bases, and 0 bases had no gene match. Germline loops: CDR1 MRHNA, CDR2 SNTAGT. CDR3 DNA sequence: TGTGCCAGCAGTGACGGACAGGGGGCTTCACCCCTCCACTTT. Amino acid sequence: CASSDGQGASPLHF.

The rearrangement joins TRBV7-3 to TRBJ1-1; possibly TRBD1 for D (5 bases). CDR1 SGHTA and CDR2 FQGTGA come from the germline V gene. V lost 1 base to trimming and J lost 5 bases, with 11 bases between them. The CDR3 is made up of 14 amino acids. The CDR3 protein is CASSLKDGGTEAFF. Here the CDR3 DNA reads TGTGCCAGCAGCTTAAAGGACGGGGGGACTGAAGCTTTCTTT.

The V and J genes are TRBV11-3 and TRBJ2-3; perhaps TRBD2 as D (6 bases). The CDR3 loop spans 13 amino acids. CDR1 and CDR2 from the germline V gene are SGHNT and YENEEA. The V end was cut by 2 bases, the J end by 4 bases, with 7 bases between. This CDR3 reads CASSLTGADTQYF. The CDR3 DNA follows: TGTGCCAGCAGCTTAACGGGGGCAGATACGCAGTATTTT.

The chain is built from TRBV29-1 and TRBJ2-2; 8 bases match TRBD1. Germline V gives CDR1 SQVTM, CDR2 ANQGSEA. The ends lost 7 bases at V and 4 bases at J; junction bases unmatched: 8. CDR3 length equals 14 residues. The DNA for the CDR3 is TGCAGCGGATCAGGGGGCCCCTCCACCGGGGAGCTGTTTTTT. It encodes CSGSGGPSTGELFF.

The sample holds a few counts of this clone. V gene TRBV7-9 combines with J gene TRBJ1-2, with TRBD1 as a possible D gene (5 bases). The V and J ends lost 3 bases and 2 bases respectively, with 7 bases between them. Germline values: CDR1 SEHNR, CDR2 FQNEAQ (reference sequence). The CDR3 sequence is 13 residues long. The CDR3 here is CASSLGGNYGYTF. The CDR3 nucleotides are TGTGCCAGCAGCTTGGGGGGAAACTATGGCTACACCTTC.

The rearrangement joins TRBV28 to TRBJ2-1, with a possible D match to TRBD2 (5 bases). Per the germline V gene, CDR1 is MDHEN and CDR2 is SYDVKM. V shed 0 bases and J shed 8 bases, with 17 bases lying between them. CDR3 length equals 16 residues. CDR3 sequence reads: CASSLWNLGSGDEQFF. CDR3 sequence (DNA): TGTGCCAGCAGTTTATGGAATTTGGGGAGCGGAGATGAGCAGTTCTTC.

This clone came up once. The J gene is TRBJ1-1, the V gene TRBV18, with D possibly matching TRBD1 (6 bases). This CDR3 is 13 amino acids long. V dropped 3 bases and J dropped 7 bases, with 12 bases sitting between them. Per the germline V gene, CDR1 is KGHSH and CDR2 is LQKENI. Written as DNA, the CDR3 is TGTGCCAGCTCACCGGGGGAGGGGGGTGAAGCTTTCTTT. Translating it yields CASSPGEGGEAFF.

This clone was seen a handful of times. V is TRBV7-8 and J is TRBJ2-7; D gene unclear. CDR1 and CDR2 from the germline V gene are SGHVS and FQNEAQ. The CDR3 length is 11 residues. V lost 2 bases to trimming and J lost 6 bases, with 5 bases between them. CDR3 protein: CASSLSFEQYF. The CDR3 bases are TGTGCCAGCAGCTTATCATTCGAGCAGTACTTC.

The table lists this clone with a count of one. This rearrangement joins TRBV9 to TRBJ2-7; 15 positions agree with TRBD2. This CDR3 has 19 amino acids. Germline V gene lookup returns CDR1 SGDLS and CDR2 YYNGEE. V dropped 0 bases and J dropped 4; count of bases not matched to a gene: 11. Here the CDR3 reads CASSVVRTSGGGRWYEQYF. CDR3 sequence (DNA): TGTGCCAGCAGCGTAGTGCGGACTAGCGGGGGGGGCCGATGGTACGAGCAGTACTTC.

The chain carries TRBV7-9 and TRBJ1-1; possibly TRBD1 for D (6 bases). Per germline, CDR1 SEHNR and CDR2 FQNEAQ (reference sequence). Trimming took 3 bases from V and 1 from J, leaving 9 bases between them. CDR3 size: 14 residues. In DNA, the CDR3 is TGTGCCAGCAGCTTTTCGACAGGGAACACTGAAGCTTTCTTT. This gives the protein CASSFSTGNTEAFF. The whole variable domain, filled in from reference TRBV7-9 and TRBJ1-1, reads DTGVSQNPRHKITKRGQNVTFRCDPISEHNRLYWYRQTLGQGPEFLTYFQNEAQLEKSRLLSDRFSAERPKGSFSTLEIQRTEQGDSAMYLCASSFSTGNTEAFFGQGTRLTVV.

The DNA of the CDR3 is TGCGCCAGCAGCCCACCCACCGGACATACGAGGACCCAGTACTTC. Encoded protein: CASSPPTGHTRTQYF. The chain joins TRBV5-1 to TRBJ2-5, with a tentative D call TRBD1 (5 bases). The CDR3 sequence is 15 residues long. V lost 4 bases to trimming and J lost 7 bases, with 20 bases between them. Germline-derived CDR1 and CDR2 are SGHRS and YFSETQ.

This clone was observed once. V usage is TRBV7-6 and J usage is TRBJ2-3; tentative D call: TRBD2 (5 bases). Germline assignment: CDR1 SGHVS and CDR2 FNYEAQ. Trimming removed 5 bases at V and 5 bases at J, with 11 bases between. This CDR3 has 13 amino acids. DNA for the CDR3: TGTGCCAGCAGCCAGGCTGCGGGAGATACGCAGTATTTT. As protein: CASSQAAGDTQYF. Based on the CDR3 plus reference TRBV7-6 and TRBJ2-3, the full variable domain is GAGVSQSPRYKVTKRGQDVALRCDPISGHVSLYWYRQALGQGPEFLTYFNYEAQQDKSGLPNDRFSAERPEGSISTLTIQRTEQRDSAMYRCASSQAAGDTQYFGPGTRLTVL.

The chain's CDR3 is CASSLGRDTQYF. The CDR3 bases are TGTGCCAGCAGCTTAGGTCGGGATACGCAGTATTTT. The rearrangement joins TRBV27 to TRBJ2-3; D ambiguous. The germline V gene has CDR1 MNHEY and CDR2 SMNVEV (reference sequence). The V and J ends lost 6 bases and 6 bases respectively, with 10 bases between them. This CDR3 is 12 amino acids long.

The chain links TRBV15 to TRBJ2-1; possibly TRBD2 for D (6 bases). Germline-derived CDR1 and CDR2 are LNHNV and YYDKDF (reference sequence). The ends were cut back, 0 bases at V and 6 bases at J, with 18 bases in the middle. The CDR3 covers 17 residues. The CDR3: CATSRDGRAGRGNEQFF. DNA for the CDR3: TGTGCCACCAGCAGAGATGGTAGGGCGGGACGAGGCAATGAGCAGTTCTTC.

DNA for the CDR3: TGCGCCAGCAGCCAATTAGGAGCTGGCTACACCTTC. Its translation: CASSQLGAGYTF. The chain uses TRBV4-1 and TRBJ1-2; D uncertain. This CDR3 spans 12 amino acids. V gave up 2 bases and J gave up 7 bases, with 8 bases separating them. Germline CDR1 reads MGHRA; CDR2 reads YSYEKL.

The chain couples TRBV27 to TRBJ2-7; the D gene is possibly TRBD2 (6 bases). V gave up 2 bases and J gave up 1 base, with 12 bases separating them. The CDR3 length is 15 residues. Germline V lookup: CDR1 MNHEY, CDR2 SMNVEV (reference sequence). CDR3: CASSLGRGPSYEQYF. CDR3 coding DNA: TGTGCCAGCAGTTTAGGGCGGGGCCCATCCTACGAGCAGTACTTC.

The chain couples TRBV30 to TRBJ1-6; perhaps TRBD1 as D (6 bases). The V and J ends lost 0 bases and 3 bases respectively, with 9 bases between them. This CDR3 is built from 15 residues. Per germline, CDR1 GTSNPN and CDR2 SVGIG (reference sequence). The CDR3 region is CAWSVEGHYNSPLHF. The CDR3 bases are TGTGCCTGGAGTGTAGAGGGACACTATAATTCACCCCTCCACTTT.

The V and J genes are TRBV4-3 and TRBJ1-3; a possible D gene is TRBD1 (5 bases). The CDR3 is made up of 17 amino acids. Germline assignment: CDR1 LGHNA and CDR2 YSLEER. V was shortened by 1 base and J by 2 bases, with 15 bases between the two germline ends. The CDR3 nucleotides are TGCGCCAGCAGCCAAGCTCCTCAGGGATATACTGGAAACACCATATATTTT. It specifies CASSQAPQGYTGNTIYF.

V gene TRBV2 combines with J gene TRBJ2-3, with D hard to call. The CDR3 consists of 13 residues. Germline CDR1 SNHLY, CDR2 FYNNEI. The ends were cut back, 3 bases at V and 2 bases at J, with 6 bases in the middle. CDR3 amino acids: CASSEYYTDTQYF. The DNA for the CDR3 is TGTGCCAGCAGTGAGTACTACACAGATACGCAGTATTTT.

The chain recombines TRBV5-4 with TRBJ1-1; TRBD1 matches 7 bases. The CDR3 consists of 14 residues. Germline-derived CDR1 and CDR2 are SGHNT and YYREEE (reference sequence). Trimming cost V 4 bases and J 1 base; bases outside gene matches: 4. CDR3 in DNA: TGTGCCAGCAGCGCGGGACAGCAGAACACTGAAGCTTTCTTT. This sequence encodes CASSAGQQNTEAFF.

This chain links TRBV5-8 with TRBJ2-7; D is uncertain. V was pared by 0 bases and J by 5 bases, with 9 bases between. This CDR3 is built from 13 residues. Germline V gene data show CDR1 as SGHTS and CDR2 as YDEGEE. Written as DNA, the CDR3 is TGTGCCAGCAGCTTGGGGGCATACCACGAGCAGTACTTC. This codes for CASSLGAYHEQYF.

This chain joins TRBV7-8 and TRBJ1-5; D is unresolved. Germline CDR1 is SGHVS and CDR2 is FQNEAQ. V shed 7 bases and J shed 3 bases, with 16 bases lying between them. CDR3 length: 15 amino acids. Here the CDR3 DNA reads TGTGCCAGCACCGCCCGAGACACAGACAATCAGCCCCAGCATTTT. Translated, it gives CASTARDTDNQPQHF.

This clone was recorded a few times. The V gene is TRBV10-1, the J gene TRBJ1-1, with D perhaps matching TRBD1 (6 bases). The germline V gene encodes CDR1 WNHNN and CDR2 SYGVQD (reference sequence). The CDR3 runs to 13 residues. V was pared by 5 bases and J by 1 base, with 8 bases between. For the CDR3, the DNA is TGCGCCAGCAGTTTACAGGGGAACACTGAAGCTTTCTTT. Its translation: CASSLQGNTEAFF.

CDR3 nucleotide sequence: TGTGCCAGCAGTAAGACAGAACCCTTAACCTATGGCTACACCTTC. Translation gives CASSKTEPLTYGYTF. The chain has TRBV6-1 and TRBJ1-2, with a possible D match to TRBD1 (5 bases). This CDR3 contains 15 residues. Trimming left V 5 bases short and J 4 bases short, with 17 bases between. In germline, CDR1 is MNHNS, CDR2 SASEGT.